These 28 T cell receptor beta chains share one sample of origin, sequenced in a study of T-cell memory formation after mild COVID-19. MiXCR, run by TCRdb on the 5' RACE reads, gives a single entry per CDR3 protein. This table holds 250,000 to 350,000 distinct CDR3 sequences, around an eighth found once. Sample: PBMCs or a T cell subset sorted from them (not recorded which). These receptor sequences come from a young man who had mild COVID-19 (a few samples of this study predate the infection). Cell type and time point are not known.

This clonotype was counted between two and nine times. CDR3: CASSSRTVNTEAFF. The DNA for the CDR3 is TGCGCCAGCAGCTCCCGGACGGTGAACACTGAAGCTTTCTTT. The genes are TRBV5-1 and TRBJ1-1; D gene unclear. The germline V and J ends were trimmed by 3 bases and 0 bases, with 9 bases remaining between them. CDR3 size: 14 residues. Per the germline V gene, CDR1 is SGHRS and CDR2 is YFSETQ.

The chain has TRBV30 and TRBJ2-7, with D perhaps TRBD2 (6 bases). Germline assignment: CDR1 GTSNPN and CDR2 SVGIG (reference sequence). The CDR3 extends over 13 amino acids. Trimming stripped 3 bases from V and 7 bases from J, with 16 bases between. CDR3 sequence: CAWSTGLSGEQYF. CDR3 in DNA: TGTGCCTGGAGCACGGGACTGAGCGGGGAGCAGTACTTC.

This chain uses TRBV20-1 with TRBJ1-1; D is unclear. The CDR3 loop spans 13 amino acids. V was cut by 3 bases and J by 4 bases, with 12 bases left in between. Germline V lookup: CDR1 DFQATT, CDR2 SNEGSKA (reference sequence). CDR3 sequence: CSASLEWSTEAFF. In DNA, the CDR3 is TGCAGTGCTAGTTTGGAGTGGAGCACTGAAGCTTTCTTT.

This clonotype was seen only a few times. This rearrangement joins TRBV7-9 to TRBJ1-1; no firm D call. The CDR3 has 13 residues. V was cut by 1 base and J by 4 bases, with 7 bases left in between. Per germline, CDR1 SEHNR and CDR2 FQNEAQ (reference sequence). In nucleotides, the CDR3 is TGTGCCAGCAGCTTAGGGCAGAGCACTGAAGCTTTCTTT. Translation gives CASSLGQSTEAFF.

This clonotype was observed at least ten times. The chain uses TRBV9 and TRBJ2-5; TRBD2 matches at 11 bases. V was pared by 0 bases and J by 0 bases, with 1 base of the junction left unmatched. The CDR3 loop spans 16 amino acids. Per the germline V gene, CDR1 is SGDLS and CDR2 is YYNGEE. CDR3 DNA sequence: TGTGCCAGCAGCGTAGAGGGACTAGCGGACCAAGAGACCCAGTACTTC. Translated, it gives CASSVEGLADQETQYF.

This clonotype has a handful of counts. The J gene is TRBJ1-6, the V gene TRBV7-9; D is unresolved. This CDR3 is 14 amino acids long. The V end was cut by 1 base, the J end by 7 bases, with 8 bases between. Germline loops: CDR1 SEHNR, CDR2 FQNEAQ (reference sequence). The CDR3 is CASSLEYGNSPLHF. The CDR3 DNA sequence: TGTGCCAGCAGCTTAGAATATGGCAATTCACCCCTCCACTTT.

In regard to this clonotype: At one boundary the junction diverges from the germline segment, which might be a read error. This chain connects TRBV7-7 to TRBJ2-1, with a weak D call TRBD1 (5 bases). CDR1 is SSHAT and CDR2 is FNYEAQ in the germline V gene (reference sequence). This CDR3 has 13 residues. This CDR3 reads CASSVDSHNEQFF. The CDR3 DNA follows: TGTGCTAGCAGCGTCGACAGCCACAATGAGCAGTTCTTC.

The chain uses TRBV2 and TRBJ1-2; a possible D gene is TRBD1 (6 bases). V lost 6 bases and J 6 bases, leaving 11 bases between the germline ends. This CDR3 comprises 12 residues. CDR1 SNHLY and CDR2 FYNNEI come from the germline V gene. In nucleotides, the CDR3 is TGTGCCAGCAGGGCACAGGGAGATGGCTACACCTTC. Translating it yields CASRAQGDGYTF.

This clonotype was recorded a few times. The rearrangement links TRBV6-5 to TRBJ1-2; D is undetermined. There are 15 residues in the CDR3. Germline V lookup: CDR1 MNHEY, CDR2 SVGAGI. The germline V and J ends were trimmed by 1 base and 2 bases, with 11 bases remaining between them. The CDR3, as DNA: TGTGCCAGCAGTTACTATGCGGGAGTCAACTATGGCTACACCTTC. It codes for CASSYYAGVNYGYTF.

This clonotype has more than one count but fewer than ten. The rearrangement links TRBV24-1 to TRBJ1-6; 7 bases align to TRBD1. The V and J ends lost 4 bases and 6 bases, in that order; junction bases with no gene match: 2. Germline lookup yields CDR1 KGHDR and CDR2 SFDVKD. The CDR3 runs to 14 residues. In nucleotides, the CDR3 is TGTGCCACCAGTGAGAACAGGGGTAATTCACCCCTCCACTTT. Translated, it gives CATSENRGNSPLHF.

This clonotype was seen a few times. V and J are TRBV20-1 and TRBJ2-3; unclear D gene. The V end lost 5 bases, the J end lost 2 bases, and 5 bases lay between the germline ends. CDR1 is DFQATT and CDR2 is SNEGSKA in the germline V gene (reference sequence). The CDR3 length is 11 residues. This chain's CDR3 is CSAVDTDTQYF. The CDR3, as DNA: TGCAGTGCTGTAGACACAGATACGCAGTATTTT.

This clonotype was counted only a few times. This sequence joins TRBV7-2 and TRBJ2-3; 13 nucleotides agree with TRBD2. CDR1 and CDR2 from the germline V gene are SGHTA and FQGNSA. With V trimmed by 5 bases and J by 2 bases, 13 bases remained unmatched. The CDR3 contains 19 residues. In nucleotides, the CDR3 is TGTGCCAGCAGCCCCGGGACTAGCGGGGCCTCACTATACACAGATACGCAGTATTTT. It encodes CASSPGTSGASLYTDTQYF.

The sample holds one count of this clonotype. The CDR3, as DNA: TGTGCCTGGAGTGTACTTGGATCAGCGGGGAGCACTGAAGCTTTCTTT. This codes for CAWSVLGSAGSTEAFF. The V and J genes are TRBV30 and TRBJ1-1; no clear D. Germline CDR1 is GTSNPN and CDR2 is SVGIG (reference sequence). The V and J ends lost 0 bases and 4 bases respectively, with 18 bases between them. This CDR3 has 16 amino acids.

This clonotype showed up many times. This rearrangement joins TRBV15 to TRBJ2-3; 9 nucleotides line up with TRBD1. CDR1 LNHNV and CDR2 YYDKDF come from the germline V gene (reference sequence). Unmatched junction bases numbered 8, after V lost 8 bases and J lost 5 bases. This CDR3 is built from 14 residues. The CDR3 DNA follows: TGTGCCACCGGGACAGGGAGTAATGTAGATACGCAGTATTTT. This encodes CATGTGSNVDTQYF. The full variable domain, with the rest looked up from reference TRBV15 and TRBJ2-3, is DAMVIQNPRYQVTQFGKPVTLSCSQTLNHNVMYWYQQKSSQAPKLLFHYYDKDFNNEADTPDNFQSRRPNTSFCFLDIRSPGLGDTAMYLCATGTGSNVDTQYFGPGTRLTVL.

V and J are TRBV5-8 and TRBJ2-7, with TRBD1 matching 10 bases. After removal of 4 bases from V and 0 bases from J, the junction contained 10 bases not matched to a gene. Germline-derived CDR1 and CDR2 are SGHTS and YDEGEE. This CDR3 region has 17 residues. This CDR3 is CASSTGTGASRSYEQYF. DNA for the CDR3: TGTGCCAGCAGCACCGGGACAGGGGCGAGTCGCTCCTACGAGCAGTACTTC.

This clonotype was seen many times. The chain combines TRBV24-1 with TRBJ2-5; a possible D gene is TRBD1 (7 bases). CDR3 length: 16 residues. The germline V gene has CDR1 KGHDR and CDR2 SFDVKD. Trimming cost V 4 bases and J 3 bases, with 17 bases left between them. In DNA form, the CDR3 reads TGTGCCACCAGTGAGGACCCCGACAGGGAGGAAGAGACCCAGTACTTC. It yields the protein CATSEDPDREEETQYF.

The J gene is TRBJ1-3, the V gene TRBV7-2, with no clear D. The V end lost 0 bases, the J end lost 4 bases, and 4 bases lay between the germline ends. From germline, CDR1 is SGHTA and CDR2 FQGNSA. This CDR3 is 13 amino acids long. The CDR3 sequence is CASSLAWGNTIYF. The CDR3 DNA reads as TGTGCCAGCAGCTTAGCCTGGGGAAACACCATATATTTT.

The rearrangement links TRBV14 to TRBJ2-7; D is possibly TRBD1 (6 bases). The CDR3 covers 14 residues. The V end lost 3 bases, the J end lost 4 bases, and 13 bases lay between the germline ends. CDR1 is SGHDN, CDR2 FVKESK, per germline. The CDR3 DNA is TGTGCCAGCAGCCACCCGGGACAAATTTACGAGCAGTACTTC. As protein: CASSHPGQIYEQYF.

This clonotype was seen ten or more times. The gene calls are TRBV15 and TRBJ1-5, with a weak D call TRBD1 (5 bases). V was trimmed by 0 bases and J by 1 base, leaving 13 bases between them. The germline V gene has CDR1 LNHNV and CDR2 YYDKDF (reference sequence). This CDR3 spans 17 amino acids. CDR3 nucleotides: TGTGCCACCAGCAGAGATTGGGTAGGGGCGAGCAATCAGCCCCAGCATTTT. It encodes CATSRDWVGASNQPQHF.

This clonotype was seen only a few times. V is TRBV6-5 and J is TRBJ1-2; TRBD1 might be the D (6 bases). The CDR3 spans 16 residues. Germline-derived CDR1 and CDR2 are MNHEY and SVGAGI. V was trimmed by 0 bases and J by 0 bases, leaving 11 bases between them. The DNA for the CDR3 is TGTGCCAGCAGTTACTCGAGGGGGAGGTCTAACTATGGCTACACCTTC. Residues: CASSYSRGRSNYGYTF.

The chain recombines TRBV25-1 with TRBJ2-3; 11 nucleotides line up with TRBD2. The CDR3 runs 17 residues. The V gene end was trimmed by 11 bases and the J gene end by 5 bases; junction bases not matched to a gene: 18. Germline V lookup: CDR1 MGHDK, CDR2 SYGVNS. As DNA, the CDR3 is TGTGCCCCCAGTGCGGCTAGCGGGGGGCAGAGGCAAGATACGCAGTATTTT. Protein: CAPSAASGGQRQDTQYF.

The chain carries TRBV10-3 and TRBJ2-7; TRBD2 agrees at 8 bases. Germline V gene data show CDR1 as ENHRY and CDR2 as SYGVKD. With 5 bases clipped from V and 0 bases from J, the junction kept 9 bases outside the gene matches. The CDR3 totals 16 residues. DNA of the CDR3: TGTGCCATCAGTCCCGCCCGGGGGGGGAACTCCTACGAGCAGTACTTC. Protein product: CAISPARGGNSYEQYF.

This clonotype has at least ten counts. V and J are TRBV6-6 and TRBJ2-3; D call uncertain. The V end was cut by 7 bases, the J end by 2 bases, with 10 bases between. The CDR3 extends over 13 amino acids. Germline V lookup: CDR1 MNHNY, CDR2 SVGAGI (reference sequence). In nucleotides, the CDR3 is TGTGCCAGCAAACCCGCTGCCACAGATACGCAGTATTTT. Translation gives CASKPAATDTQYF.

There are a few counts of this clonotype. The V gene is TRBV7-9, the J gene TRBJ1-1; TRBD1 agrees at 8 bases. Unmatched junction bases numbered 5, after V lost 4 bases and J lost 7 bases. Per germline, CDR1 SEHNR and CDR2 FQNEAQ (reference sequence). The CDR3 is 13 amino acids. The CDR3 spells CASSSDRAIEAFF. Here the CDR3 DNA reads TGTGCCAGCAGCTCGGACAGGGCAATTGAAGCTTTCTTT. The entire variable domain, with the rest obtained from reference TRBV7-9 and TRBJ1-1, is as follows: DTGVSQNPRHKITKRGQNVTFRCDPISEHNRLYWYRQTLGQGPEFLTYFQNEAQLEKSRLLSDRFSAERPKGSFSTLEIQRTEQGDSAMYLCASSSDRAIEAFFGQGTRLTVV.

At least ten counts were recorded for this clonotype. CDR3 in amino acids: CASSVGQGLTYEQYF. The CDR3 DNA reads TGTGCCAGCAGCGTAGGGCAGGGCTTAACCTACGAGCAGTACTTC. V is TRBV9 and J is TRBJ2-7; D is perhaps TRBD1 (5 bases). CDR1 SGDLS and CDR2 YYNGEE come from the germline V gene. Trimming took 0 bases from V and 2 from J, leaving 12 bases between them. CDR3 length: 15 residues. Full variable domain (rest looked up from reference TRBV9 and TRBJ2-7): DSGVTQTPKHLITATGQRVTLRCSPRSGDLSVYWYQQSLDQGLQFLIQYYNGEERAKGNILERFSAQQFPDLHSELNLSSLELGDSALYFCASSVGQGLTYEQYFGPGTRLTVT.

The chain has TRBV14 and TRBJ2-7; the D gene is possibly TRBD1 (6 bases). V was clipped by 6 bases and J by 4 bases, with 16 bases between them. In germline, CDR1 is SGHDN, CDR2 FVKESK. The length of the CDR3 is 14 residues. CDR3 nucleotide sequence: TGTGCCAGCAGGCGAACAGGGTCAAGGTACGAGCAGTACTTC. Its translation is CASRRTGSRYEQYF.

The chain employs TRBV7-2 and TRBJ2-3, with 9 bases identical to TRBD2. The germline gives CDR1 SGHTA, CDR2 FQGNSA. The CDR3 loop spans 12 amino acids. With 4 bases clipped from V and 14 bases from J, the junction kept 7 bases outside the gene matches. The CDR3, as DNA: TGTGCCAGCAGCTCCACCGGGACTAGCCTGTATTTT. Residues: CASSSTGTSLYF.

This clonotype was seen a handful of times. The chain recombines TRBV29-1 with TRBJ1-2, with D tentatively TRBD1 (6 bases). CDR3 length equals 15 residues. V was cut by 6 bases and J by 8 bases, with 25 bases left in between. Germline V gives CDR1 SQVTM, CDR2 ANQGSEA. CDR3 protein: CSVASPGQGSGGYTF. The CDR3 coding sequence is TGCAGCGTCGCATCACCGGGACAAGGCTCCGGCGGCTACACCTTC.